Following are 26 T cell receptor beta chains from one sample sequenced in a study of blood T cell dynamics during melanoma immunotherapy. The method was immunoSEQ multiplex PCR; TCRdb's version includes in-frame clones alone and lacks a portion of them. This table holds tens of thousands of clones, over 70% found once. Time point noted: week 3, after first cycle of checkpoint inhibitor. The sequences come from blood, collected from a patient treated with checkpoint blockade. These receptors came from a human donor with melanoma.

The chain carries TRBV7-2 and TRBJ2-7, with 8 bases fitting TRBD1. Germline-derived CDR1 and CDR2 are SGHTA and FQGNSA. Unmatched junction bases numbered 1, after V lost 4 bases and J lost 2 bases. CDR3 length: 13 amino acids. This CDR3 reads CASSSQGAYEQYF. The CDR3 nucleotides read TGTGCCAGCAGCTCACAGGGGGCCTACGAGCAGTACTTC.

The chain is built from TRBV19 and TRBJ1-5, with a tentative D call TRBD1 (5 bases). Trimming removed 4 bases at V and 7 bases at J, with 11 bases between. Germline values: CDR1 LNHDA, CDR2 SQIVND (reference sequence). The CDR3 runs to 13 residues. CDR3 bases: TGTGCCAGTAGTACAGCAGGGTGGCAGCCCCAGCATTTT. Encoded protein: CASSTAGWQPQHF.

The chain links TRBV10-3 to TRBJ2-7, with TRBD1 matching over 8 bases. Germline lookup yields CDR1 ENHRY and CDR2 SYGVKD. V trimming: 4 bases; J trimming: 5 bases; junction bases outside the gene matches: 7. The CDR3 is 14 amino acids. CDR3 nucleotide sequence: TGTGCCATCAGTGGGTCTGGACAGGGCAACGAGCAGTACTTC. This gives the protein CAISGSGQGNEQYF.

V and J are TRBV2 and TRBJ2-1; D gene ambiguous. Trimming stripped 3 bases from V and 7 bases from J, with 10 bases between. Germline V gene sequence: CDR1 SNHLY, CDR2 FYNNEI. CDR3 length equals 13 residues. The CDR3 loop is CASSDPAANEQFF. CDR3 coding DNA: TGTGCCAGCAGTGACCCAGCAGCAAATGAGCAGTTCTTC.

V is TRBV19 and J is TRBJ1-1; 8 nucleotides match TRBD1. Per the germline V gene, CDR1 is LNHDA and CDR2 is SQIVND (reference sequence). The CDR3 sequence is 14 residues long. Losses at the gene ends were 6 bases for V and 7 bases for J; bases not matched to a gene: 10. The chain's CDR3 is CASSNPTGAGEAFF. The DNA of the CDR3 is TGTGCCAGTAGCAACCCGACAGGGGCGGGTGAAGCTTTCTTT. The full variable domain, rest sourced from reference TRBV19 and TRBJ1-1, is DGGITQSPKYLFRKEGQNVTLSCEQNLNHDAMYWYRQDPGQGLRLIYYSQIVNDFQKGDIAEGYSVSREKKESFPLTVTSAQKNPTAFYLCASSNPTGAGEAFFGQGTRLTVV.

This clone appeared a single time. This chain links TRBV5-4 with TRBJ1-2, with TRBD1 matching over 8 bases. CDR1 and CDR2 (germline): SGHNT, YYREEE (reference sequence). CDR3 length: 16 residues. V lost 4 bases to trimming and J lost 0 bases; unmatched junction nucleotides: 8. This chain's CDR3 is CASSPRGDRTNYGYTF. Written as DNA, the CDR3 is TGTGCCAGCAGCCCACGAGGGGACAGGACTAACTATGGCTACACCTTC. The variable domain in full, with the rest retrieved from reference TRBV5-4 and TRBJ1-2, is ETGVTQSPTHLIKTRGQQVTLRCSSQSGHNTVSWYQQALGQGPQFIFQYYREEENGRGNFPPRFSGLQFPNYSSELNVNALELDDSALYLCASSPRGDRTNYGYTFGSGTRLTVV.

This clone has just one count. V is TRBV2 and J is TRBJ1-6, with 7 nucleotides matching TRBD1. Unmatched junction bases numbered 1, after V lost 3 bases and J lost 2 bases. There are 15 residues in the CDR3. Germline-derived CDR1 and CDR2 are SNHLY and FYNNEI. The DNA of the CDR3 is TGTGCCAGCAGTGACAGGGGGACCTATAATTCACCCCTCCACTTT. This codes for CASSDRGTYNSPLHF.

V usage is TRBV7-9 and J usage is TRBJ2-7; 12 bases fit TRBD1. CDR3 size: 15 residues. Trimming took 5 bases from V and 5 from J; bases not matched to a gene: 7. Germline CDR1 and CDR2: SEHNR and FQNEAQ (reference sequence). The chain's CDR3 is CASSRSGTGGHEQYF. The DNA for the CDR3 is TGTGCCAGCAGCCGCTCCGGGACAGGGGGCCACGAGCAGTACTTC. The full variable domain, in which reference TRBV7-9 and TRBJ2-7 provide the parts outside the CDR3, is DTGVSQNPRHKITKRGQNVTFRCDPISEHNRLYWYRQTLGQGPEFLTYFQNEAQLEKSRLLSDRFSAERPKGSFSTLEIQRTEQGDSAMYLCASSRSGTGGHEQYFGPGTRLTVT.

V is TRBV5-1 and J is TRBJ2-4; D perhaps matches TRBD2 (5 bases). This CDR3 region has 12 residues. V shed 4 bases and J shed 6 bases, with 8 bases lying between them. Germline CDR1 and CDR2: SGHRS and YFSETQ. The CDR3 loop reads CASSLRGNIQYF. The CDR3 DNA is TGCGCCAGCAGCCTCCGGGGAAACATTCAGTACTTC.

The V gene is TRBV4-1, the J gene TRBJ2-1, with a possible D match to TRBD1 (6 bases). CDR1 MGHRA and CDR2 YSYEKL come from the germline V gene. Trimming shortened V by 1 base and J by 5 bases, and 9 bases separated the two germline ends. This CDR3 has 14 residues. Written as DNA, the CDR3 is TGCGCCAGCAGCCAAGGGGACAATCACAATGAGCAGTTCTTC. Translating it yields CASSQGDNHNEQFF.

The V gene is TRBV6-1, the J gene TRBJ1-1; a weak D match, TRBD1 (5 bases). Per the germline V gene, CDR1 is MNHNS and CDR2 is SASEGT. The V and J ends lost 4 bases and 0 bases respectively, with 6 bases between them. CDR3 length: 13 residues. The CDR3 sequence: CASSAGMNTEAFF. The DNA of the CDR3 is TGTGCCAGCAGTGCAGGGATGAACACTGAAGCTTTCTTT.

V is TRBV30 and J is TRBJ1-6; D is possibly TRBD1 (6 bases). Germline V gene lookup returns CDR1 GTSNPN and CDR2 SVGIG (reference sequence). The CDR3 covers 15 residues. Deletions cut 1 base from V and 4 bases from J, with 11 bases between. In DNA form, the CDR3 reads TGTGCCTGGAGTGCAGGGGCCTCTTATAATTCACCCCTCCACTTT. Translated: CAWSAGASYNSPLHF.

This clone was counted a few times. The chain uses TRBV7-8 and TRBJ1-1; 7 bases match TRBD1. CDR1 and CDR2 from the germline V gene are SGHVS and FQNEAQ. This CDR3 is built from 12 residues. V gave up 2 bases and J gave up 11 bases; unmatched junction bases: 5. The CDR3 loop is CASSLPTGRAFF. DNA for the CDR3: TGTGCCAGCAGCTTACCGACAGGGAGGGCTTTCTTT.

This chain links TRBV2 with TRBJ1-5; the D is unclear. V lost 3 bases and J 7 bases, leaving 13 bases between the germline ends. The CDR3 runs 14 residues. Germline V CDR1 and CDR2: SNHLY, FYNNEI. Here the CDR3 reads CASSDRSGRQPQHF. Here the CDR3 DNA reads TGTGCCAGCAGTGACCGGTCGGGGAGACAGCCCCAGCATTTT.

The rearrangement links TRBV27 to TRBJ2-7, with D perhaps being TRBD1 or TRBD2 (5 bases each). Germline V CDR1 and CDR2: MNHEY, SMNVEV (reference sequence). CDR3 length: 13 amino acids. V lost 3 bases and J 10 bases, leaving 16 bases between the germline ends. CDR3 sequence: CASSFSGTAYQYF. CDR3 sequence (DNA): TGTGCCAGCAGTTTTTCCGGGACGGCATACCAGTACTTC.

CDR3 nucleotide sequence: TGTGCCAGCAGCTTTTCCAGGGGGCATAGGTCCTACAATGAGCAGTTCTTC. This codes for CASSFSRGHRSYNEQFF. The J gene is TRBJ2-1, the V gene TRBV5-6; 8 nucleotides line up with TRBD1. J gave up 1 base and V 2 bases, and 8 bases lay outside the gene matches. This CDR3 is built from 17 residues. Germline CDR1 reads SGHDT; CDR2 reads YYEEEE.

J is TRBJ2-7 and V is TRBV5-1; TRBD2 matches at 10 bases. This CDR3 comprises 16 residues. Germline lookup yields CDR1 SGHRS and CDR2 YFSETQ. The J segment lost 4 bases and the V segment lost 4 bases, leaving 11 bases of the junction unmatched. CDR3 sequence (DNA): TGCGCCAGCAGCGATGAGGGGGTAGCGGGAGGATACGAGCAGTACTTC. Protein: CASSDEGVAGGYEQYF.

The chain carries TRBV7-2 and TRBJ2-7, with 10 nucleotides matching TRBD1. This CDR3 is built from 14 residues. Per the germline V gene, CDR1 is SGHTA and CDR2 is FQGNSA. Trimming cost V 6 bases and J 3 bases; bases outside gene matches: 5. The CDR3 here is CASSFRDRGYEQYF. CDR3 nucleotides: TGTGCCAGCAGTTTCCGGGACAGGGGCTACGAGCAGTACTTC.

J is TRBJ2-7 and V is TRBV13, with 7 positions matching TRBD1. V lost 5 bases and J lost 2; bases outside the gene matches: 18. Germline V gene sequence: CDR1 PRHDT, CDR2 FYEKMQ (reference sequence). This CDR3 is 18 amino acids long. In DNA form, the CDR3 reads TGTGCCAGCAGCCTGGGAAGGACAGGCCCTACCTCAACCTACGAGCAGTACTTC. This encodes CASSLGRTGPTSTYEQYF.

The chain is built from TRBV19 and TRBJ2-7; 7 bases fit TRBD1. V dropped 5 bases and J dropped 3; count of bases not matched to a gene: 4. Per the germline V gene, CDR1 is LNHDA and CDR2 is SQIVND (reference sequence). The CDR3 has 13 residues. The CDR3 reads CASSLQGNYEQYF. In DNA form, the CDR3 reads TGTGCCAGTAGTCTACAGGGGAACTACGAGCAGTACTTC. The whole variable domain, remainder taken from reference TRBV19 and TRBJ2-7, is DGGITQSPKYLFRKEGQNVTLSCEQNLNHDAMYWYRQDPGQGLRLIYYSQIVNDFQKGDIAEGYSVSREKKESFPLTVTSAQKNPTAFYLCASSLQGNYEQYFGPGTRLTVT.

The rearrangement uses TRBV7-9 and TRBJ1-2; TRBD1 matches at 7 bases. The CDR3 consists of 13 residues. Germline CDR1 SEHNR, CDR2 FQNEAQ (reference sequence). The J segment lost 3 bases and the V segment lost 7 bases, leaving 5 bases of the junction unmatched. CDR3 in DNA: TGTGCCAGCAACCTCGACAGGGACTATGGCTACACCTTC. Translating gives CASNLDRDYGYTF.

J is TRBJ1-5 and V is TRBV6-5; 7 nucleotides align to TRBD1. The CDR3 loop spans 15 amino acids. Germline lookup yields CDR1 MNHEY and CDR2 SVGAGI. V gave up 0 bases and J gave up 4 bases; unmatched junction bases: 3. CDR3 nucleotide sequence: TGTGCCAGCAGTTACTCGACGGACAGGAATCAGCCCCAGCATTTT. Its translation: CASSYSTDRNQPQHF.

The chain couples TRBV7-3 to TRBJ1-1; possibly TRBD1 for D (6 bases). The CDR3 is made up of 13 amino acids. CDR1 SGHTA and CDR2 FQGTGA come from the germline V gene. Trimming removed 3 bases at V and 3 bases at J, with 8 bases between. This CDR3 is CASSFRQDTEAFF. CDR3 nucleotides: TGTGCCAGCAGCTTCCGACAGGACACTGAAGCTTTCTTT.

CDR3 amino acids: CASSYPEQGANTEAFF. The CDR3 DNA reads as TGTGCCAGCAGTTACCCCGAACAGGGAGCGAACACTGAAGCTTTCTTT. This chain connects TRBV6-6 to TRBJ1-1; maybe TRBD1 (6 bases). The CDR3 loop spans 16 amino acids. V dropped 2 bases and J dropped 1 base, with 14 bases sitting between them. Germline loops: CDR1 MNHNY, CDR2 SVGAGI (reference sequence).

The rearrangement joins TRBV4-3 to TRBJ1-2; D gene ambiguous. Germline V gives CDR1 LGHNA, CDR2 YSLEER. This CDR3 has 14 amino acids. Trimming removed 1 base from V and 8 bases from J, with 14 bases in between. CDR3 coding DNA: TGCGCCAGCAGCCAAGTCCCGGCACCAGAGGGCTACACCTTC. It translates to CASSQVPAPEGYTF.

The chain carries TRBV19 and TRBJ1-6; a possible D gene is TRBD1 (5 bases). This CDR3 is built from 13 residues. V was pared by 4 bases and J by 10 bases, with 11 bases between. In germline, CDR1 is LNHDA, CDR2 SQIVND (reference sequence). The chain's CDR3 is CASSSQGSSPLHF. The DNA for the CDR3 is TGTGCCAGTAGTAGCCAGGGATCCTCACCCCTCCACTTT.